This T cell receptor beta chain was found in a study of OX40 agonist ivuxolimab in advanced cancers. As concerns this clone: Its antigen is unknown.

Points from the study as a whole: The antigens recognized by the expanded peripheral T cells, that is their antigen specificity, were not determined.

The method was immunoSEQ multiplex PCR; TCRdb's version includes in-frame clones alone and lacks a portion of them. This sample has tens of thousands of clones, with 88% found just once. Trimming took 5 bases from V and 5 from J, leaving 15 bases between them. CDR3 length: 14 residues. Germline V gives CDR1 SGHTA, CDR2 FQGTGA. The specimen comprised CD4+ or CD8+ T cells sorted from blood, sampled in a trial of the OX40 agonist ivuxolimab. This receptor was identified in an adult with an advanced solid tumor such as melanoma, head and neck, liver or kidney cancer. The chain uses TRBV7-3 and TRBJ2-5; unclear D gene. The CDR3 protein is CASSDGPFTETQYF. In nucleotides, the CDR3 is TGTGCCAGCAGCGATGGGCCGTTCACGGAGACCCAGTACTTC.